This T cell receptor (beta chain) originates from a study of neurological immune-mediated disorders (dated by TCRdb to between 2017 and 2020). With respect to the entire study: Among the roughly 35 multiple sclerosis patients, relapsing-remitting MS accounted for 31 and secondary progressive MS accounted for 3. The study compared peripheral blood TCR-beta repertoires of HTLV-I-associated myelopathy (HAM/TSP) patients, multiple sclerosis patients and healthy controls using UMI-based sequencing. Longitudinal samples, technical triplicates and paired sorted CD4+ and CD8+ T-cell subsets, alongside PBMC samples, were included among the approximately 110 TCR-beta libraries. Of the 65 to 70 subjects in the cohort, around 14 were HAM/TSP patients, roughly 35 were multiple sclerosis patients, and approximately 20 were healthy controls. Overall study outcomes, separate from this receptor: Repertoires from 18 of 34 MS patients were grouped by phylogenetic analysis into a cluster of related CDR3 sequences, suggesting a possible repertoire-level signature. No identical CDR3 amino acid sequences were shared among expanded clones across subjects, suggesting private TCR-beta repertoires in all groups. No clinical or MRI features were associated with the MS cluster, and the authors said that larger cohorts are needed. The highest TCR clonal expansion was observed in HAM/TSP patients, whereas the lowest was observed in MS patients, even when compared with healthy controls.

To synthesize cDNA, template-switch 5'RACE was performed with a primer carrying a 10-nucleotide random unique molecular identifier so that each TCR transcript was tagged. Every sequencing run yielded over 160 million TCR-beta sequences covering 15-18 subjects. Total RNA was extracted with the RNeasy kit. The KAPA Real-time Library Amplification kit was used to amplify TCR-beta VDJ regions with primers for the TCR constant region and the 5'RACE anchor. A first PCR added sample indexes and Illumina adaptors, after which a second PCR increased the library yield. After Ampure bead purification, the roughly 650 bp TCR product was size-selected on a 2% E-gel SizeSelection system. Before pooling, libraries had their quality checked on a Bioanalyzer, their concentration measured with Qubit, and their quantity determined with the Kapa Library Quantification kit. Paired-end 2 x 150 bp sequencing of the libraries was performed on an Illumina HiSeq 2500. To increase sequence diversity, about 25-30% phiX was spiked into each library pool. As for how the authors treated the data: Quality-filtered reads were processed with the UMI-based MiGEC pipeline, and over 75% of raw TCR sequences were removed by the MiGEC pipeline during error correction. VDJ genes were aligned to IMGT germline references, and clonotypes were defined by unique CDR3 amino acid sequence plus V-J genes. Clonal expansion, Shannon diversity, and CDR3 relatedness (CalcPairwiseDistances, ClusterSamples) were evaluated with VDJtools, and phylogenetic trees were built with CLCbio workbench. Clones with at least 8 unique UMIs were defined as expanded, with this threshold being based on coefficient-of-variation modelling across technical triplicates. TCRdb handled the public reads itself, with Q25 trimming in fastp and clone calling in MiXCR, and kept productive beta chains. Rows with one shared CDR3 protein collapse into an entry with the most common genes and DNA. These V and J calls originate from TCRdb's pipeline instead of the authors' own analysis. The sample contains over 45,000 distinct CDR3 sequences, 4.5% to 7% of them found a single time. Approximately 1.5% of the sample is taken by the ten largest.

For CDR1 and CDR2, the germline V gene (reference sequence) lists LNHNV and YYDKDF. The CDR3 goes from the cysteine to the phenylalanine over 17 residues. The entry retains the CDR3 DNA only, 51 bases that are in frame from base 1. The junction shows trimming of 3 bases on V and 5 bases on J, and the gene matches do not reach 13 bases of it. For sorted-subset TCR libraries, approximately 1 million sorted CD4+ or CD8+ T cells were used. Multiple sclerosis patients were enrolled in a US clinical protocol evaluating disease progression by magnetic resonance imaging. Peripheral blood was subjected to Ficoll-Hypaque density gradient centrifugation to isolate PBMCs, which were then cryopreserved in liquid nitrogen. The study also sequenced paired sorted CD4+ and CD8+ subsets from healthy controls, HAM/TSP patients and MS patients. A word on this clonotype: Which antigen it targets is not known. The record has no base qualities; no much larger clone is one base away.

Input material: CD4+ T cells from blood. The TCR sequence derives from a woman aged 18-29 years with multiple sclerosis. The sequence links TRBV15 to TRBJ2-5; the junction holds 9 bases that match TRBD2. For the CDR3, the sequence is CATSSAFVSGGYETQYF. In nucleotide form, the sequence is TGTGCCACCAGCAGTGCCTTTGTTAGCGGGGGATATGAGACCCAGTACTTC.